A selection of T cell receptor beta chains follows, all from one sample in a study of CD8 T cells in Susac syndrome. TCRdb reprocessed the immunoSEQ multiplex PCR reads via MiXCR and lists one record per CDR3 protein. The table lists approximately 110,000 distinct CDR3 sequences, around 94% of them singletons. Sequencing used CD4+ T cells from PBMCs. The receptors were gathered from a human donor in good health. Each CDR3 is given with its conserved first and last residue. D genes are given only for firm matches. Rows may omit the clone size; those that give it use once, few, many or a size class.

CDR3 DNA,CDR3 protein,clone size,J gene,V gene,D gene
TGCAGCGTTGAAGCGGGACAGGGTGGGGAGACCCAGTACTTC,CSVEAGQGGETQYF,.,TRBJ2-5,TRBV29-1,TRBD1
TGTGCCAGTAAAGATGGGGCTAGACCGTTAGGGACCCAGTACTTC,CASKDGARPLGTQYF,once,TRBJ2-5,TRBV19,.
TGTGCCAGCAGTTTATTAGGACAGGGGTCAGGCTCTGGGGCCAACGTCCTGACTTTC,CASSLLGQGSGSGANVLTF,.,TRBJ2-6,TRBV27,TRBD1
TGTGCCAGCGGTTTGGGCCGGACTGAAAAACTGTTTTTT,CASGLGRTEKLFF,.,TRBJ1-4,TRBV2,.
TGTGCCAGCAGTCTAGACAGGGAGTTAGCCATTCAGTACTTC,CASSLDRELAIQYF,.,TRBJ2-4,TRBV7-9,TRBD1
TGTGCCAGCAGTTCAATAGAATCAACGCCCCAGCATTTT,CASSSIESTPQHF,.,TRBJ1-5,TRBV6-5,.
TGTGCCAGTAGTTTAAGACGGAACACTGAAGCTTTCTTT,CASSLRRNTEAFF,.,TRBJ1-1,TRBV19,.
TGTGCCACCAGCACCCGAGGTAGACTCGCGAACACCGGGGAGCTGTTTTTT,CATSTRGRLANTGELFF,.,TRBJ2-2,TRBV15,.
TGTGCCAGCAGCCAGCTAGCGGCAAGAGCCTACGAGCAGTACTTC,CASSQLAARAYEQYF,once,TRBJ2-7,TRBV6-5,TRBD2
TGTGCCAGCAGCCCAATCCTAGGGAGCGGAGATACATACAATGAGCAGTTCTTC,CASSPILGSGDTYNEQFF,.,TRBJ2-1,TRBV7-9,.
TGTGCCAGCAGTTACGACCGAGAAAAACTGTTTTTT,CASSYDREKLFF,.,TRBJ1-4,TRBV2,.
TGTGCCAGCAGCTTAGTTCTGTCTCCCGGGGAGCTGTTTTTT,CASSLVLSPGELFF,.,TRBJ2-2,TRBV7-2,.
TGTGCCAGCGGACCACAGGCCCCGCAGACAGATACGCAGTATTTT,CASGPQAPQTDTQYF,.,TRBJ2-3,TRBV7-8,.
TGTGCCAGCACCCCGGACAGGGGTGGCTACACCTTC,CASTPDRGGYTF,.,TRBJ1-2,TRBV5-6,TRBD1
TGCAGTGCTCTCGAGAACACTGAAGCTTTCTTT,CSALENTEAFF,.,TRBJ1-1,TRBV20-1,.
TGTGCCAGCAGCCCGCTCGGGCTCGGTGAGCAGTTCTTC,CASSPLGLGEQFF,.,TRBJ2-1,TRBV14,.
TGCGCCAGCAGCTACACTAGACAGGCTTACGAGCAGTACTTC,CASSYTRQAYEQYF,.,TRBJ2-7,TRBV5-1,.
TGTGCCAGCGTCCCGACGGACGGATCGAACACTGAAGCTTTCTTT,CASVPTDGSNTEAFF,.,TRBJ1-1,TRBV6-5,.
TGCAGTGCTACCCAGACTAGCGCTGTCAATGAGCAGTTCTTC,CSATQTSAVNEQFF,.,TRBJ2-1,TRBV20-1,TRBD2
TGCAGCGCCGTGGGGGCGTCTCTTGGCTACACCTTC,CSAVGASLGYTF,.,TRBJ1-2,TRBV29-1,.
TGTGCCAGGACACTGTTAGGGCTTCGGAACACTGAAGCTTTCTTT,CARTLLGLRNTEAFF,.,TRBJ1-1,TRBV12-1,.
TGTGCCAGCAGCTTAAAGGGAAGAGGAACTTATGGCTACACCTTC,CASSLKGRGTYGYTF,.,TRBJ1-2,TRBV13,.
TGCAGTGCTGTCCGGGACAGTGGGAACTATGGCTACACCTTC,CSAVRDSGNYGYTF,.,TRBJ1-2,TRBV20-1,TRBD1
TGTGCCAGCAGCTTCAGCGGGAGTGTTGATGAGCAGTTCTTC,CASSFSGSVDEQFF,.,TRBJ2-1,TRBV12-3/TRBV12-4,TRBD2
TGTGCCACCAGTGATCCGAGCGGGAGAGGGGGAACCGGGGAGCTGTTTTTT,CATSDPSGRGGTGELFF,.,TRBJ2-2,TRBV24-1,TRBD2
TGTGCCAGCTCCCGGGACTACCCGAACACCGGGGAGCTGTTTTTT,CASSRDYPNTGELFF,.,TRBJ2-2,TRBV6-1,TRBD2
TGTGCCAGCAGCGTTTCAGTTAGGACAGCCGGTACCTACGAGCAGTACTTC,CASSVSVRTAGTYEQYF,.,TRBJ2-7,TRBV9,.
TGTGCCAGCTCACCACCCGACAGGGATGAGAACACTGAAGCTTTCTTT,CASSPPDRDENTEAFF,once,TRBJ1-1,TRBV18,TRBD1
TGTGCCAGCAGCCCCTGGGCTAGCGGGAGGGCCGCGAACACCGGGGAGCTGTTTTTT,CASSPWASGRAANTGELFF,.,TRBJ2-2,TRBV9,TRBD2
TGTGCCAGCAGTTACTCCGAGACTAGTGCCGAGCAGTACTTC,CASSYSETSAEQYF,.,TRBJ2-7,TRBV6-6,.
TGTGCCAGCAGCTCGGACTGGGGGGCCGGGGAGCTGTTTTTT,CASSSDWGAGELFF,.,TRBJ2-2,TRBV7-2,.
TGTGCCAGCAGCCCCCCCGTCGCAGGCACTTACACCGGGGAGCTGTTTTTT,CASSPPVAGTYTGELFF,.,TRBJ2-2,TRBV3-1,.
TGTGCTAGTGGCCCTGGCTACGAGCAGTACTTC,CASGPGYEQYF,.,TRBJ2-7,TRBV12-5,.
TGTGCCAGCAGCTTAATGACTAGCGCCGGGACCCAGTACTTC,CASSLMTSAGTQYF,.,TRBJ2-5,TRBV7-6,TRBD2
TGCAGTGCTAGCCGGACAGGTTCATACGAGCAGTACTTC,CSASRTGSYEQYF,.,TRBJ2-7,TRBV20-1,TRBD1
TGCAGCGTTTACCGGGGGGCCGGGGAGCTGTTTTTT,CSVYRGAGELFF,.,TRBJ2-2,TRBV29-1,TRBD2
TGTGCCAGCAGACTCGGACAGGGGAAAGGAAACACCATATATTTT,CASRLGQGKGNTIYF,.,TRBJ1-3,TRBV6-6,TRBD1
TGCAGTGCTAGACCTTTCACGGGACAAGAGACCCAGTACTTC,CSARPFTGQETQYF,.,TRBJ2-5,TRBV20-1,.
TGTGCCTGGACCGACGAGGGGGCCTACAATGAGCAGTTCTTC,CAWTDEGAYNEQFF,once,TRBJ2-1,TRBV30,.
TGTGCCAGCAGCTCGAACAGGGATGGAAACACCATATATTTT,CASSSNRDGNTIYF,.,TRBJ1-3,TRBV7-9,.
TGTGCCAGCAGCTTAACCACCTGGGGAGCTGGGGCCAACGTCCTGACTTTC,CASSLTTWGAGANVLTF,.,TRBJ2-6,TRBV7-9,.
TGTGCCAGCGCTCCGTGGTCTGACAGGGGCGGGAGAAACATTCAGTACTTC,CASAPWSDRGGRNIQYF,.,TRBJ2-4,TRBV6-2/TRBV6-3,.
TGTGCCAGCAGCTTAGTAGGGACAGTCTACGAGCAGTACTTC,CASSLVGTVYEQYF,.,TRBJ2-7,TRBV7-9,TRBD1
TGTGCCAGCAGCTTAGGACCGGTGTATGCGCAGTATTTT,CASSLGPVYAQYF,.,TRBJ2-3,TRBV7-2,.